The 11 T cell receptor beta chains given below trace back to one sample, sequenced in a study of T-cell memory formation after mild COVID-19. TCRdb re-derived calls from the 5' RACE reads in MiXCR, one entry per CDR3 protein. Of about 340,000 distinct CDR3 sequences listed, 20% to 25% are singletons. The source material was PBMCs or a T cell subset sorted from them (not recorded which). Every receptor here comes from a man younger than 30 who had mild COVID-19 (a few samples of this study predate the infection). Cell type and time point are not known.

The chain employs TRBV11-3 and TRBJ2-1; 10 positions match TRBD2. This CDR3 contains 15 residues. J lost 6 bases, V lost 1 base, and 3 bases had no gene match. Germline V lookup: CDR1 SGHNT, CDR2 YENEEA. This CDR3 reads CASSLASGGANEQFF. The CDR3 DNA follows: TGTGCCAGCAGCTTAGCCAGCGGGGGGGCCAATGAGCAGTTCTTC.

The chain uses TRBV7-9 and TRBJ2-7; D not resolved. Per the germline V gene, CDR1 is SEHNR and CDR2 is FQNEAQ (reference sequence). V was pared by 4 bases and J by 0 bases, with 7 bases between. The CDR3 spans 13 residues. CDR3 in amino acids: CASSSDGSYEQYV. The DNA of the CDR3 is TGTGCCAGCAGCTCCGACGGCTCCTACGAGCAGTACGTC.

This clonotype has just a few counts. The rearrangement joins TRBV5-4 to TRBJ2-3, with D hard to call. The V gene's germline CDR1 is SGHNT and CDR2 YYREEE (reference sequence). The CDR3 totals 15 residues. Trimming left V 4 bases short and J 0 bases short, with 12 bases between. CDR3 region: CASSAQLTSTDTQYF. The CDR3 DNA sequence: TGTGCCAGCAGCGCTCAGCTAACTAGCACAGATACGCAGTATTTT. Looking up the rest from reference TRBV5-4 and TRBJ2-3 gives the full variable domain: ETGVTQSPTHLIKTRGQQVTLRCSSQSGHNTVSWYQQALGQGPQFIFQYYREEENGRGNFPPRFSGLQFPNYSSELNVNALELDDSALYLCASSAQLTSTDTQYFGPGTRLTVL.

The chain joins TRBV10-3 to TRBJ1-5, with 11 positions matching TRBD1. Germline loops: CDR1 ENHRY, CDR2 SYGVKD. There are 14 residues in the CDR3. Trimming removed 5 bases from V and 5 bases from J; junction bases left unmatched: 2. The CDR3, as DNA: TGTGCCATCAGTCAGGGACAGGGGGATCAGCCCCAGCATTTT. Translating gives CAISQGQGDQPQHF.

The CDR3 region is CASSVVGGGYTGELFF. CDR3 sequence (DNA): TGTGCCAGCAGCGTAGTTGGTGGGGGCTACACCGGGGAGCTGTTTTTT. The rearrangement uses TRBV9 and TRBJ2-2; D perhaps matches TRBD1 (6 bases). There are 16 residues in the CDR3. Looked up from germline, CDR1 is SGDLS and CDR2 is YYNGEE. V was shortened by 0 bases and J by 3 bases, with 12 bases between the two germline ends.

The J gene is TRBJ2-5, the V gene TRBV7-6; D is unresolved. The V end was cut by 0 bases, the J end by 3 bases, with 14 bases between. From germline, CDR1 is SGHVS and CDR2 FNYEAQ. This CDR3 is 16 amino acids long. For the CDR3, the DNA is TGTGCCAGCAGCTTAGCGCTAAGGGTAGGAAAAGAGACCCAGTACTTC. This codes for CASSLALRVGKETQYF.

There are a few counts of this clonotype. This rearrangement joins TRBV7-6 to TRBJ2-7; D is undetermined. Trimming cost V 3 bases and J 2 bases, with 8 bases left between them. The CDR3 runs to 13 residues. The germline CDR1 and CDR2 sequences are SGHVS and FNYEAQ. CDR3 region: CASSFGATYEQYF. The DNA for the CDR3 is TGTGCCAGCAGCTTTGGCGCCACCTACGAGCAGTACTTC. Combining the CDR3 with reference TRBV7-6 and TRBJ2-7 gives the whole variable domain GAGVSQSPRYKVTKRGQDVALRCDPISGHVSLYWYRQALGQGPEFLTYFNYEAQQDKSGLPNDRFSAERPEGSISTLTIQRTEQRDSAMYRCASSFGATYEQYFGPGTRLTVT.

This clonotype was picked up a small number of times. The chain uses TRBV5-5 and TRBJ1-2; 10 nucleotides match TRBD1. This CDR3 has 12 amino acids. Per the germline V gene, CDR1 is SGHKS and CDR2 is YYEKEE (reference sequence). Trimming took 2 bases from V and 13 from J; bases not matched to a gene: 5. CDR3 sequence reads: CASSFRDRGSTF. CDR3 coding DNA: TGTGCCAGCAGCTTCCGGGACAGGGGAAGCACCTTC.

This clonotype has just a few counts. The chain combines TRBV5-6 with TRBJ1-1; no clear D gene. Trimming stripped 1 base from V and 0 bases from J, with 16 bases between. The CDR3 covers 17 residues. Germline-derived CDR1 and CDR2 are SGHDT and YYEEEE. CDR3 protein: CASSLQAKNLMNTEAFF. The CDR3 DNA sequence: TGTGCCAGCAGCTTGCAGGCCAAAAACTTAATGAACACTGAAGCTTTCTTT.

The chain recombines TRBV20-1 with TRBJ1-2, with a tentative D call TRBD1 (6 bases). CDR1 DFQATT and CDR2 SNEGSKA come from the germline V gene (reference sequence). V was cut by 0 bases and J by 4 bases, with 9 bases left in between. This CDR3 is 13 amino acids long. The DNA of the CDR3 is TGCAGTGCTAGAGATACAGGGTCCTATGGCTACACCTTC. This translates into CSARDTGSYGYTF.

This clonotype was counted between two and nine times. As DNA, the CDR3 is TGTGCCAGCAGCAAAGGACAGTTGAATTCACCCCTCCACTTT. Protein: CASSKGQLNSPLHF. This rearrangement joins TRBV7-2 to TRBJ1-6; the D gene is possibly TRBD1 (6 bases). The germline CDR1 and CDR2 sequences are SGHTA and FQGNSA. The germline V and J ends were trimmed by 5 bases and 7 bases, with 12 bases remaining between them. CDR3 size: 14 residues.